These 4 T cell receptor beta chains were all obtained from the same sample, sequenced in a study of blood T cell repertoires in COVID-19. Assay: immunoSEQ multiplex PCR; the TCRdb copy retains only in-frame clones and omits some. The sample consists of 100,000 to 150,000 clones, approximately 87% of them appearing once. Sequencing was carried out using peripheral blood. All receptors come from a man aged 50-60 years with active COVID-19.

The chain has TRBV7-9 and TRBJ2-1, with 7 bases matching TRBD2. Trimming took 2 bases from V and 4 from J; bases not matched to a gene: 2. Per the germline V gene, CDR1 is SEHNR and CDR2 is FQNEAQ (reference sequence). The CDR3 totals 14 residues. The CDR3 is CASSLSGRYNEQFF. The CDR3 region has the DNA TGTGCCAGCAGCTTATCCGGGAGGTACAATGAGCAGTTCTTC.

The rearrangement links TRBV19 to TRBJ1-2; 10 bases line up with TRBD1. CDR1 and CDR2 from the germline V gene are LNHDA and SQIVND (reference sequence). The J segment lost 4 bases and the V segment lost 8 bases, leaving 1 base of the junction unmatched. This CDR3 spans 12 amino acids. The CDR3 bases are TGTGCCAGTCGGACAGGGGGCTATGGCTACACCTTC. It is translated as CASRTGGYGYTF.

The chain is built from TRBV11-2 and TRBJ2-3; TRBD2 matches 14 bases. With 5 bases clipped from V and 5 bases from J, the junction kept 3 bases outside the gene matches. In germline, CDR1 is SGHAT, CDR2 FQNNGV. This CDR3 contains 15 residues. The CDR3 protein is CASSGGLAGGDTQYF. The CDR3 nucleotides are TGTGCCAGCAGCGGCGGACTAGCGGGGGGAGATACGCAGTATTTT.

The gene calls are TRBV20-1 and TRBJ1-2; D gene uncertain. The CDR3 contains 11 residues. Trimming left V 3 bases short and J 6 bases short, with 8 bases between. Germline lookup yields CDR1 DFQATT and CDR2 SNEGSKA (reference sequence). The CDR3 spells CSASRDNGYTF. CDR3 DNA sequence: TGCAGTGCTAGCCGGGATAATGGCTACACCTTC.